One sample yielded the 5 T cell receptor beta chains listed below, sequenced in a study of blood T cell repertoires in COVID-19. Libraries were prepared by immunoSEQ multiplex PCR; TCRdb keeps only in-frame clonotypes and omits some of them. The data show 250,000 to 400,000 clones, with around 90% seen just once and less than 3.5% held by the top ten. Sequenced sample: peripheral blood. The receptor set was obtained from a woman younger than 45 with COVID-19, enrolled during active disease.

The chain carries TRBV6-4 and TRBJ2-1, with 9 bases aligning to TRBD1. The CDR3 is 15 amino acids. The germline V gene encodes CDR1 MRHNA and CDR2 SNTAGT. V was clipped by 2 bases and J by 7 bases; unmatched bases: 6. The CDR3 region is CASSDEQGAWNEQFF. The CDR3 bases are TGTGCCAGCAGTGACGAACAGGGGGCATGGAATGAGCAGTTCTTC.

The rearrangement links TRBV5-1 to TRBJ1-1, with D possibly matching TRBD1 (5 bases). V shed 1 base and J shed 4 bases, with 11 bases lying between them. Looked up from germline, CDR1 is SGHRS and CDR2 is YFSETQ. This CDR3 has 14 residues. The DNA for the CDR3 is TGCGCCAGCAGCTTGCAGGGTTTAATCACTGAAGCTTTCTTT. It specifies CASSLQGLITEAFF.

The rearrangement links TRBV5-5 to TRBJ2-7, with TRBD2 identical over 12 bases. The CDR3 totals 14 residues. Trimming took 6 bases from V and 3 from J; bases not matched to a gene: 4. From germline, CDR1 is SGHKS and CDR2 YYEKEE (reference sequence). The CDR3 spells CASIRLAGVYEQYF. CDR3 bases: TGTGCCAGCATTCGACTAGCGGGAGTCTACGAGCAGTACTTC.

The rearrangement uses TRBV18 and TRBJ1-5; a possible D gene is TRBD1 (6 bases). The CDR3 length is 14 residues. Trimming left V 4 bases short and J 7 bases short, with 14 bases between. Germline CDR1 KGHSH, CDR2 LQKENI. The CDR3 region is CASSLQGTDQPQHF. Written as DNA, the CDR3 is TGTGCCAGCTCACTACAGGGAACCGACCAGCCCCAGCATTTT.

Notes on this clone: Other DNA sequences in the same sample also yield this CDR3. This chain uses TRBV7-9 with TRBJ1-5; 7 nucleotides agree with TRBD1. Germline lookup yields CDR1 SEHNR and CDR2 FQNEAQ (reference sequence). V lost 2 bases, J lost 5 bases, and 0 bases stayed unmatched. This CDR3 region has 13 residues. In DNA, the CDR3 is TGTGCCAGCAGCTTAACAGGGGATCAGCCCCAGCATTTT. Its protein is CASSLTGDQPQHF. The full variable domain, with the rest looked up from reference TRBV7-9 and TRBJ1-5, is DTGVSQNPRHKITKRGQNVTFRCDPISEHNRLYWYRQTLGQGPEFLTYFQNEAQLEKSRLLSDRFSAERPKGSFSTLEIQRTEQGDSAMYLCASSLTGDQPQHFGDGTRLSIL.